One and the same sample provided the 16 T cell receptor beta chains below, sequenced in a study of blood T cell repertoires in COVID-19. Method: immunoSEQ multiplex PCR; TCRdb's copy keeps in-frame clones and lacks some. The sample comprises 70,000 to 85,000 clones, more than 70% of which are singletons, and about a fifth rests with the top ten. Input material: peripheral blood. These receptors all stem from an elderly woman in a cohort sampled during active or convalescent COVID-19.

This clone has only a few counts. The rearrangement links TRBV20-1 to TRBJ1-2; 8 bases are a match to TRBD1. Trimming cost V 3 bases and J 5 bases; bases outside gene matches: 5. The CDR3 is 13 residues long. Germline assignment: CDR1 DFQATT and CDR2 SNEGSKA (reference sequence). CDR3 protein: CSASTGGNYGYTF. The CDR3 DNA follows: TGCAGTGCTAGTACAGGGGGGAATTATGGCTACACCTTC.

The chain links TRBV5-1 to TRBJ1-1; 8 bases line up with TRBD1. The V gene end was trimmed by 6 bases and the J gene end by 2 bases; junction bases not matched to a gene: 6. The CDR3 runs 14 residues. Germline V gene data show CDR1 as SGHRS and CDR2 as YFSETQ. CDR3 sequence: CASTFDRGNTEAFF. DNA for the CDR3: TGCGCCAGCACCTTTGACAGGGGCAACACTGAAGCTTTCTTT. Variable domain in full (rest from reference TRBV5-1 and TRBJ1-1): KAGVTQTPRYLIKTRGQQVTLSCSPISGHRSVSWYQQTPGQGLQFLFEYFSETQRNKGNFPGRFSGRQFSNSRSEMNVSTLELGDSALYLCASTFDRGNTEAFFGQGTRLTVV.

The CDR3: CASSFAGLNNQPQHF. DNA of the CDR3: TGCGCCAGCAGCTTTGCGGGACTCAACAATCAGCCCCAGCATTTT. The rearrangement joins TRBV5-1 to TRBJ1-5; maybe TRBD1 (5 bases). The CDR3 consists of 15 residues. The ends were cut back, 2 bases at V and 3 bases at J, with 12 bases in the middle. CDR1 and CDR2 (germline): SGHRS, YFSETQ.

The chain uses TRBV6-2 or TRBV6-3 and TRBJ1-5; D gene unclear. Trimming removed 2 bases from V and 4 bases from J, with 12 bases in between. The CDR3 totals 15 residues. Germline lookup yields CDR1 MNHEY and CDR2 SVGEGT. CDR3 bases: TGTGCCAGCAGTTACCTCGGGCCGGGAAATCAGCCCCAGCATTTT. This sequence encodes CASSYLGPGNQPQHF.

This chain links TRBV15 with TRBJ1-5, with D perhaps matching TRBD1 (6 bases). Germline CDR1 reads LNHNV; CDR2 reads YYDKDF (reference sequence). V lost 1 base and J 4 bases, leaving 11 bases between the germline ends. The CDR3 has 15 residues. The CDR3 region is CATSRGGLVNQPQHF. The CDR3 nucleotides read TGTGCCACCAGCAGAGGGGGGCTGGTGAATCAGCCCCAGCATTTT.

The chain recombines TRBV7-8 with TRBJ1-1, with TRBD1 matching 9 bases. CDR3 size: 16 residues. J was trimmed by 5 bases and V by 1 base; bases with no gene match: 8. The germline CDR1 and CDR2 sequences are SGHVS and FQNEAQ. CDR3 residues: CASSLGGDRVLTEAFF. In nucleotides, the CDR3 is TGTGCCAGCAGCTTAGGGGGGGACAGGGTTTTAACTGAAGCTTTCTTT.

V is TRBV30 and J is TRBJ2-7; possibly TRBD1 for D (5 bases). CDR1 and CDR2 from the germline V gene are GTSNPN and SVGIG (reference sequence). V dropped 2 bases and J dropped 3 bases, with 8 bases sitting between them. This CDR3 has 12 amino acids. The CDR3 DNA is TGTGCCTGGAGTCAGGGCAGCTACGAGCAGTACTTC. Translating it yields CAWSQGSYEQYF.

The V call is TRBV4-2, the J call TRBJ2-7, with D tentatively TRBD2 (6 bases). The CDR3 runs to 15 residues. Germline lookup yields CDR1 LGHNA and CDR2 YNFKEQ. The V end was cut by 3 bases, the J end by 3 bases, with 15 bases between. The chain's CDR3 is CASSQASDPIYEQYV. The CDR3 DNA reads TGTGCCAGCAGCCAGGCTAGCGATCCCATCTACGAGCAGTACGTC.

This clone occurred once. V is TRBV7-8 and J is TRBJ1-4; perhaps TRBD1 as D (5 bases). Trimming stripped 5 bases from V and 8 bases from J, with 21 bases between. From germline, CDR1 is SGHVS and CDR2 FQNEAQ. The CDR3 contains 16 residues. The CDR3 sequence is CASSLPIAGLEEKLFF. Here the CDR3 DNA reads TGTGCCAGCAGCCTCCCCATCGCGGGGCTGGAAGAAAAACTGTTTTTT. The full variable domain, in which reference TRBV7-8 and TRBJ1-4 provide the parts outside the CDR3, is GAGVSQSPRYKVAKRGQDVALRCDPISGHVSLFWYQQALGQGPEFLTYFQNEAQLDKSGLPSDRFFAERPEGSVSTLKIQRTQQEDSAVYLCASSLPIAGLEEKLFFGSGTQLSVL.

The chain recombines TRBV5-1 with TRBJ2-1; no firm D call. Germline CDR1 is SGHRS and CDR2 is YFSETQ. The V and J ends lost 0 bases and 0 bases respectively, with 7 bases between them. The CDR3 extends over 15 amino acids. Here the CDR3 DNA reads TGCGCCAGCAGCTTGGAGAGTGGCTCCTACAATGAGCAGTTCTTC. This translates into CASSLESGSYNEQFF.

V usage is TRBV21-1 and J usage is TRBJ2-7; TRBD1 was called by the table and not checked on the DNA. TRBV21-1 is a documented pseudogene. This CDR3 spans 14 amino acids. CDR3 in amino acids: CASSGGLFTYEQYV. CDR3 DNA sequence: TGTGCCAGCAGCGGGGGCCTCTTTACCTACGAGCAGTACGTC.

The gene calls are TRBV4-1 and TRBJ2-3; 11 bases match TRBD2. The germline V gene encodes CDR1 MGHRA and CDR2 YSYEKL. The CDR3 length is 16 residues. Losses at the gene ends were 4 bases for V and 2 bases for J; bases not matched to a gene: 5. The CDR3 DNA is TGCGCCAGCAGCCGGATAGCGGGGGGGGCCACAGATACGCAGTATTTT. Encoded protein: CASSRIAGGATDTQYF.

This rearrangement joins TRBV12-3 or TRBV12-4 to TRBJ2-1, with D possibly matching TRBD1 (5 bases). The CDR3 covers 11 residues. V shed 3 bases and J shed 8 bases, with 5 bases lying between them. DNA of the CDR3: TGTGCCAGCAGTTTCAGGGATGAGCAGTTCTTC. Translating gives CASSFRDEQFF.

The chain is built from TRBV6-5 and TRBJ2-7; weak D call: TRBD2 (6 bases). Germline V lookup: CDR1 MNHEY, CDR2 SVGAGI. The CDR3 is 14 amino acids. V gave up 10 bases and J gave up 2 bases, with 18 bases separating them. CDR3 residues: CATPVRDSAYEQYF. The CDR3 nucleotides read TGTGCCACGCCGGTCCGGGACTCAGCCTACGAGCAGTACTTC.

The gene calls are TRBV9 and TRBJ2-1; weak D call: TRBD1 (5 bases). This CDR3 region has 13 residues. Trimming pared 0 bases from V and 8 bases from J, leaving 9 bases between. CDR1 and CDR2 from the germline V gene are SGDLS and YYNGEE. This chain's CDR3 is CASSVEGYDEQFF. CDR3 in DNA: TGTGCCAGCAGCGTAGAGGGGTATGATGAGCAGTTCTTC.

This chain connects TRBV29-1 to TRBJ1-1; unclear D gene. CDR1 and CDR2 from the germline V gene are SQVTM and ANQGSEA. The CDR3 loop spans 14 amino acids. V was trimmed by 5 bases and J by 3 bases, leaving 16 bases between them. CDR3 nucleotide sequence: TGCAGCGTTTTGCCCCGAAGTAGTTACACTGAAGCTTTCTTT. Amino acid sequence: CSVLPRSSYTEAFF.